Presented here are 5 T cell receptor beta chains from one specimen sequenced in a study of blood T cell repertoires in COVID-19. Assay: immunoSEQ multiplex PCR; the TCRdb copy retains only in-frame clones and omits some. The data show 400,000 or so clones, around 89% seen once. The sample was peripheral blood. These receptors were collected from a woman aged 40 to 55 with COVID-19, enrolled during active disease.

CDR3 sequence: CAIRDSTGGGKSRFTDTQYF. The CDR3 coding sequence is TGTGCCATCAGAGACTCGACAGGGGGCGGAAAATCCAGGTTCACAGATACGCAGTATTTT. This rearrangement joins TRBV10-3 to TRBJ2-3; 10 bases agree with TRBD1. This CDR3 is 20 amino acids long. The J segment lost 2 bases and the V segment lost 6 bases, leaving 20 bases of the junction unmatched. The germline V gene encodes CDR1 ENHRY and CDR2 SYGVKD.

The chain links TRBV7-8 to TRBJ1-6, with D hard to call. The V and J ends lost 5 bases and 0 bases respectively, with 14 bases between them. This CDR3 contains 17 residues. CDR1 SGHVS and CDR2 FQNEAQ come from the germline V gene. In nucleotides, the CDR3 is TGTGCCAGCAGCCGTCTCATGCGGAGCTCCTATAATTCACCCCTCCACTTT. This gives the protein CASSRLMRSSYNSPLHF.

V is TRBV6-2 or TRBV6-3 and J is TRBJ1-3; D is unresolved. Germline CDR1 is MNHEY and CDR2 is SVGEGT. The germline V and J ends were trimmed by 0 bases and 1 base, with 7 bases remaining between them. There are 15 residues in the CDR3. CDR3 DNA sequence: TGTGCCAGCAGTTACTCCGGCAGGTCTGGAAACACCATATATTTT. It yields the protein CASSYSGRSGNTIYF.

The chain links TRBV29-1 to TRBJ1-2; no firm D call. There are 11 residues in the CDR3. Per germline, CDR1 SQVTM and CDR2 ANQGSEA. V shed 1 base and J shed 7 bases, with 7 bases lying between them. CDR3 sequence: CSVEGTVGYTF. The CDR3 region has the DNA TGCAGCGTTGAAGGGACTGTTGGCTACACCTTC.

The gene calls are TRBV5-1 and TRBJ2-5, with unresolved D. V lost 4 bases to trimming and J lost 3 bases, with 10 bases between them. This CDR3 is 13 amino acids long. Germline CDR1 and CDR2: SGHRS and YFSETQ. The CDR3 loop is CASSPYVEETQYF. The CDR3 DNA is TGCGCCAGCAGCCCCTACGTAGAAGAGACCCAGTACTTC.